This T cell receptor (beta chain) stems from a study of T cell repertoires in cytomegalovirus infection. Using its own MiXCR run on the reads, TCRdb lists one record per CDR3 protein. Counted here are under 500,000 distinct CDR3 sequences, 40% to 50% occurring once; the ten biggest clones make up 43%. Study results and limitations: There were HLA-C-restricted CMV-specific TCR beta clonotypes dominating the ex vivo response.

This CDR3 has 19 residues. Losses at the gene ends were 7 bases for V and 5 bases for J; bases not matched to a gene: 21. Germline V gene data show CDR1 as SGHAT and CDR2 as FQNNGV. A remark on this clonotype: The antigen is not known.

The receptor's source is a human donor in good health (CMV status not recorded). Some clones in this sample may be carry-over from other donors' samples. The sample was cultured PBMCs, taken from culture after CMV antigen stimulation. The chain employs TRBV11-2 and TRBJ2-5; 11 nucleotides match TRBD2. The CDR3 here is CASTRGGLAGPDASETQYF. The CDR3, as DNA: TGTGCCAGCACCCGAGGTGGACTAGCGGGTCCTGACGCTTCGGAGACCCAGTACTTC.